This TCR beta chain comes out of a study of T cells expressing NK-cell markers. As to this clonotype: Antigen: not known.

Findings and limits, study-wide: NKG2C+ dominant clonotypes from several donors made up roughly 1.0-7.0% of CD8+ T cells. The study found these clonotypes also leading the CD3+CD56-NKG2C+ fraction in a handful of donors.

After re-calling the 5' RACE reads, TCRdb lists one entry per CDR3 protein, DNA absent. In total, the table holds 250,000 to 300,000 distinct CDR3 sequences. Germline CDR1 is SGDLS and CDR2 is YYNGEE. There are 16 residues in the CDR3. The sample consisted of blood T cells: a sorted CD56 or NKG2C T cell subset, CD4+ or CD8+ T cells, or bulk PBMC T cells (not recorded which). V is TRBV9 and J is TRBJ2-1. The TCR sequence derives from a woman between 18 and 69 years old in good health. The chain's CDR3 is CASSALTRSSYNEQFF.